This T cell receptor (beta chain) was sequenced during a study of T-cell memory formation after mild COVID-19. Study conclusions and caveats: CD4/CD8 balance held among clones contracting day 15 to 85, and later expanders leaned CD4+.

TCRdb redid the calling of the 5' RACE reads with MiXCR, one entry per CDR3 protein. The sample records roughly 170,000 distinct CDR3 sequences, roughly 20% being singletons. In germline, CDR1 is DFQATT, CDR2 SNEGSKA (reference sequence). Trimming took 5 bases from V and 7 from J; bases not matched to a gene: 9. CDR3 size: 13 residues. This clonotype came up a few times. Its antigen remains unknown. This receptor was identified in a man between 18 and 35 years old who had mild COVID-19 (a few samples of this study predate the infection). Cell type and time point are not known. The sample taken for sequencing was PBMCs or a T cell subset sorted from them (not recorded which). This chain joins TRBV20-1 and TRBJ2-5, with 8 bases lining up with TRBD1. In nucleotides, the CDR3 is TGCAGTGCTGGCCGGGACAGGTACGGGACCCAGTACTTC. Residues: CSAGRDRYGTQYF.